The TCR beta chain described here comes from a study of cytomegalovirus exposure and HLA in healthy donors. The study's findings and limits: Common viral pathogens seemed to be connected with several of the most significant clusters, according to a later analysis. Productive status was seen about 90% or about 30% of the time for most TCR beta V segments in an earlier analysis. CMV serostatus was the only immune exposure information that was available.

With regard to this clone: Antigen unknown.

PCR was performed using 60 Vbeta and 13 Jbeta primers. Sequencing was performed with immunoSEQ multiplex PCR; in TCRdb, only in-frame clones are kept and a portion is missing. Of about 170,000 clones listed, 75% to 85% were seen once; the top ten hold approximately 1.5%. Healthy individuals who donated bone marrow served as the donors. J lost 8 bases, V lost 10 bases, and 13 bases had no gene match. CDR1 is MNHNS and CDR2 is SASEGT in the germline V gene. The CDR3 sequence is 14 residues long. The J gene is TRBJ1-4, the V gene TRBV6-1, with 7 bases matching TRBD1. The sequence came from a woman in her thirties in good health and CMV-seropositive. The sample comprised PBMCs. In nucleotides, the CDR3 is TGTGCCACCCAGGTTGAAGGGGGCGGAGAAAAACTGTTTTTT. It translates to CATQVEGGGEKLFF.